These 11 T cell receptor beta chains originate from one sample sequenced in a study of T cells in women clearing cervical HPV infection (dated by TCRdb to 2016 to 2018). The protocol used for the library was the immunoSEQ multiplex PCR assay. This is the immuneACCESS table as TCRdb keeps it, with only in-frame sequences that have V and J called. A part of the clones is gone; compared with another copy, unresolved V genes explain less than half, and the rest is unexplained. The sample's own table lists under 45,000 clones. The leading ten clones occupy 7.6% of the sample. Sequenced input: blood buffy coat. The receptors come from a woman aged 18 to 75 with a cervical HPV16 infection that either progressed to CIN3+ or cleared (not recorded which).

On this clone itself: From the germline J gene comes the end of the CDR3, since the read stops 3 residues before it. The chain employs TRBV19 and TRBJ1-5, with 7 positions matching TRBD1. The CDR3 has 15 amino acids. The germline V gene encodes CDR1 LNHDA and CDR2 SQIVND (reference sequence). The trim removed 4 bases at V and 3 bases at J, leaving 6 bases unmatched. Partial CDR3 DNA: TGTGCCAGTAGTACCCAGGGACAGCCCAATCAGCCC. It yields the protein CASSTQGQPNQP. The whole CDR3 reads CASSTQGQPNQPQHF.

Concerning this clone: The read terminates 3 residues before the CDR3 end, so the remaining end is supplied by the germline J gene. The rearrangement links TRBV5-4 to TRBJ1-6; 10 bases are shared with TRBD1. CDR3 length: 14 amino acids. Germline CDR1 SGHNT, CDR2 YYREEE (reference sequence). J gave up 8 bases and V 2 bases, and 1 base lay outside the gene matches. The CDR3 protein is CASSLGTGDSPLHF. The covered CDR3 bases are TGTGCCAGCAGCTTAGGGACAGGGGATTCACCC.

The sequenced CDR3 bases are TGCAGTGCTGGACGACAGGAAAACACCGGGGAG. Protein sequence: CSAGRQENTGE. In full, the CDR3 reads CSAGRQENTGELFF. The J gene is TRBJ2-2, the V gene TRBV20-1; D is perhaps TRBD1 (6 bases). The read terminates 3 residues ahead of where the CDR3 ends, so the germline J gene completes it. V lost 5 bases, J lost 2 bases, and 12 bases lay in between. There are 14 residues in the CDR3. Germline CDR1 DFQATT, CDR2 SNEGSKA (reference sequence).

Remarks on this clone: The CDR3 end lies 3 residues beyond the end of the read and is filled in from the germline J gene. V usage is TRBV7-9 and J usage is TRBJ1-4; D possibly corresponds to TRBD1 (5 bases). Germline loops: CDR1 SEHNR, CDR2 FQNEAQ (reference sequence). This CDR3 has 14 amino acids. Trimming stripped 5 bases from V and 7 bases from J, with 14 bases between. Partial CDR3 DNA: TGTGCCAGCAGCCCCCCAGGGTTAGGTGAAAAA. Amino acid sequence: CASSPPGLGEK. The full CDR3 reads CASSPPGLGEKLFF. Full variable domain (rest looked up from reference TRBV7-9 and TRBJ1-4): DTGVSQNPRHKITKRGQNVTFRCDPISEHNRLYWYRQTLGQGPEFLTYFQNEAQLEKSRLLSDRFSAERPKGSFSTLEIQRTEQGDSAMYLCASSPPGLGEKLFFGSGTQLSVL.

As to this clone: The read halts 3 residues ahead of the CDR3 end, with the missing end drawn from the germline J gene. The chain links TRBV11-1 to TRBJ2-5, with 8 positions matching TRBD2. CDR3 length: 15 amino acids. With V trimmed by 6 bases and J by 2 bases, 8 bases remained unmatched. CDR1 SGHAT and CDR2 FQDESV come from the germline V gene (reference sequence). The sequenced CDR3 bases are TGTGCCAGCAGTGAACCACTAGCGGCACAAGAGACC. Translating it yields CASSEPLAAQET. The whole CDR3 sequence reads CASSEPLAAQETQYF.

A word on this clone: Coverage ceases 3 residues before the CDR3 finishes, and the germline J gene fills in the end. The chain joins TRBV30 to TRBJ2-1, with TRBD2 identical over 11 bases. Germline loops: CDR1 GTSNPN, CDR2 SVGIG (reference sequence). With V trimmed by 2 bases and J by 3 bases, 3 bases remained unmatched. This CDR3 is built from 15 residues. The CDR3 here is CAWSKGLAGYNEQFF. The covered CDR3 bases are TGTGCCTGGAGTAAAGGACTAGCGGGCTACAATGAG.

Details on this clone: The CDR3 end lies 3 residues beyond the end of the read and is filled in from the germline J gene. The genes are TRBV6-4 and TRBJ2-5; D is possibly TRBD1 (7 bases). Germline CDR1 and CDR2: MRHNA and SNTAGT. The CDR3 is 16 amino acids. Trimming removed 6 bases from V and 5 bases from J, with 22 bases in between. CDR3 DNA (partial): TGTGCCAGCAGGTGCGGGGCAGGGGGTTATCGGGAGACC. Its protein is CASRCGAGGYRET. The full-length CDR3 reads as CASRCGAGGYRETQYF.

This chain's CDR3 is CASSSPLRGWDEQFF. CDR3 bases read: TGTGCCAGCAGCTCCCCTTTGCGGGGTTGGGATGAG. This chain uses TRBV5-4 with TRBJ2-1; D might be TRBD2 (6 bases). From the germline J gene comes the end of the CDR3, since the read stops 3 residues before it. V lost 3 bases and J 8 bases, leaving 18 bases between the germline ends. CDR3 length equals 15 residues. Per the germline V gene, CDR1 is SGHNT and CDR2 is YYREEE (reference sequence).

Notes on this clone: The CDR3 end lies 3 residues beyond the end of the read and is filled in from the germline J gene. The chain uses TRBV5-1 and TRBJ2-5, with 9 nucleotides matching TRBD2. Unmatched junction bases numbered 7, after V lost 0 bases and J lost 7 bases. CDR1 is SGHRS and CDR2 is YFSETQ in the germline V gene. CDR3 length: 15 residues. This chain's CDR3 is CASSLAEREVGTQYF. The DNA read from the CDR3 is TGCGCCAGCAGCTTGGCCGAGCGGGAGGTGGGGACC. Together with reference TRBV5-1 and TRBJ2-5, the CDR3 gives the full variable domain: KAGVTQTPRYLIKTRGQQVTLSCSPISGHRSVSWYQQTPGQGLQFLFEYFSETQRNKGNFPGRFSGRQFSNSRSEMNVSTLELGDSALYLCASSLAEREVGTQYFGPGTRLLVL.

In the case of this clone: The read terminates 3 residues before the CDR3 end, so the remaining end is supplied by the germline J gene. V and J are TRBV3-1 (or the pseudogene TRBV3-2) and TRBJ1-5; D not certain. The V and J ends lost 3 bases and 4 bases respectively, with 7 bases between them. The germline V gene has CDR1 LGHDT and CDR2 YNNKEL (reference sequence). The CDR3 sequence is 13 residues long. The CDR3: CASSQLENQPQHF. The CDR3 bases that were read are TGTGCCAGCAGCCAGTTAGAAAATCAGCCC.

Notes on this clone: The sequenced fragment ends 3 residues before the CDR3 boundary, so the rest is inferred from the germline J gene. The chain couples TRBV10-1 to TRBJ2-1; D is unresolved. CDR3 length: 20 amino acids. CDR1 WNHNN and CDR2 SYGVQD come from the germline V gene (reference sequence). V shed 0 bases and J shed 2 bases, with 23 bases lying between them. The CDR3 bases that were read are TGCGCCAGCAGTGAGTCGACTCCGGGTCTAGTGTCTGGAACCTACAATGAG. This sequence encodes CASSESTPGLVSGTYNE. The CDR3, in full, reads CASSESTPGLVSGTYNEQFF.